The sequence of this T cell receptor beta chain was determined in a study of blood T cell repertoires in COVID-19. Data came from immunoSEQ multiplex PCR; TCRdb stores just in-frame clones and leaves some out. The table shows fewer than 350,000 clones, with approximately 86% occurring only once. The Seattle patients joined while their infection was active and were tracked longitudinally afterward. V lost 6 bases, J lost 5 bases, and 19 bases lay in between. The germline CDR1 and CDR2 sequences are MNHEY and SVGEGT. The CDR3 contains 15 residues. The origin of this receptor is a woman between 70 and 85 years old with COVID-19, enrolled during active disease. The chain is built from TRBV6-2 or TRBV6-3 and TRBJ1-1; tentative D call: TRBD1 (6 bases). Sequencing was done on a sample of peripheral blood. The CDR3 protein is CASSRGGVGGTEAFF. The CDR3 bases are TGTGCCAGCAGCCGCGGGGGCGTCGGGGGAACTGAAGCTTTCTTT.